This TCR beta chain was sequenced for a study of metastatic and nonmetastatic thyroid tumors. Across the whole study: A comparison of repertoires was made across blood and tumor or nodule tissue from malignant and benign thyroid patients.

Whole-study results and caveats: Relative to benign nodules, malignant thyroid tumors were reportedly characterized by significantly elevated TCR beta diversity in blood and tumor.

V was clipped by 3 bases and J by 8 bases, with 17 bases between them. Germline CDR1 and CDR2: LNHNV and YYDKDF (reference sequence). The CDR3 is made up of 15 amino acids. Thyroid surgery took place with no prior treatment in any patient. In the original analysis: A classifier of distant metastasis in papillary thyroid cancer was built from CDR3 differences (across clinicopathological groups). TCRdb reprocessed the PCR reads using MiXCR. The V and J calls and clone size come from TCRdb's table, not from the authors' own analysis. The data hold about 5,400 clones, with about 33% observed a single time. Concerning this clone: The antigen is undetermined.

What was sequenced was adjacent normal tissue. This sequence joins TRBV15 and TRBJ2-1; tentative D call: TRBD1 (7 bases). The sequence was collected from a female donor with papillary thyroid cancer or a benign thyroid nodule (not recorded which). Some clones in this sample may be carry-over from other donors' samples. DNA for the CDR3: TGTGCCACCAGCAGGTACAGGGGAAGGAGGGATGAGCAGTTCTTC. This sequence encodes CATSRYRGRRDEQFF.